This paragraph covers one TCR beta chain sequence. Its antigen is unidentified. V was clipped by 6 bases and J by 3 bases, with 17 bases between them. The CDR3 is 15 amino acids. Germline values: CDR1 MNHNY, CDR2 SVGAGI (reference sequence). The data derive from a study of T cells after posttransplantation cyclophosphamide. TCRdb keeps only in-frame clones here, not all; method: immunoSEQ multiplex PCR. The sample has 15,000 to 20,000 clones; 87% are singletons. General study points: Blood and skin or GI T cell repertoires showed limited TRB overlap. After PTCy, TRB diversity resembled that of CNI/methotrexate controls.

A marrow graft followed busulfan-fludarabine conditioning, with cyclophosphamide on days +3 and +4. The sample here was PBMCs, taken after allogeneic stem cell transplant with posttransplant cyclophosphamide. J is TRBJ1-1 and V is TRBV6-6; TRBD1 might be the D (6 bases). The TCR comes from a female patient in her forties who received an allogeneic stem cell transplant from a related donor, was CMV-positive, and had no GVHD. Part of the T cells may come from the graft donor. The CDR3 region is CASRPTVRGYTEAFF. The CDR3 DNA reads as TGTGCCAGCAGGCCAACAGTCAGGGGATACACTGAAGCTTTCTTT.